The clone carrying this TCR beta chain was observed a few times. As originally analysed: Using reference gene primer amplification, nucleated cell counts were estimated. Sequencing was performed with immunoSEQ multiplex PCR; in TCRdb, only in-frame clones are kept and a portion is missing. V, J and clone size derive from that table, while D and trimming were established from the DNA sequence. Among more than 300,000 clones, approximately 90% were seen once, and the ten largest hold around 9.3%. V lost 8 bases, J lost 6 bases, and 15 bases stayed unmatched. This CDR3 has 15 amino acids. Germline CDR1 SNHLY, CDR2 FYNNEI. This specimen comes from a study of blood T cell repertoires in COVID-19. Overall study: PBMCs, B-cell-depleted T cells, or T cells provided the cDNA or gDNA that made up the material.

Sequencing was done on a sample of PBMCs or T cells enriched from blood (not recorded which). The source of this sequence is a woman aged 18-29 years who had recovered from COVID-19. The rearrangement joins TRBV2 to TRBJ1-1; 7 bases match TRBD1. The CDR3, as DNA: TGTGCCAGCCTATCACAAGAGGGAACAGGGGCTGAAGCTTTCTTT. The encoded protein is CASLSQEGTGAEAFF.